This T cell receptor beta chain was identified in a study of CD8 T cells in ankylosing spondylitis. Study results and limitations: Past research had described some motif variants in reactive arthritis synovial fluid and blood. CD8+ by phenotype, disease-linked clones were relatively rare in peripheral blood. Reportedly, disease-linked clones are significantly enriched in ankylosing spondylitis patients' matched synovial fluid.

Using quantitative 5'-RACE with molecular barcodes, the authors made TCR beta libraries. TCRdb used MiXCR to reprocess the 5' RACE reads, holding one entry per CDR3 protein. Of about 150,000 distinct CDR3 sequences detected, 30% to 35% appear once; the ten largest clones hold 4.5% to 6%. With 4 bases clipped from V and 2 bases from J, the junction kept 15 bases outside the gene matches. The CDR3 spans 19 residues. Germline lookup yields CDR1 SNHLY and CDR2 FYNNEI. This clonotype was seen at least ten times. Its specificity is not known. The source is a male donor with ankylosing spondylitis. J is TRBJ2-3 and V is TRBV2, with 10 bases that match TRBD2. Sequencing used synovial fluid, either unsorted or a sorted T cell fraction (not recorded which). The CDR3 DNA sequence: TGTGCCAGCAGTGGGGGGTTAGCGGGGGGCCGAGCCAACACAGATACGCAGTATTTT. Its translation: CASSGGLAGGRANTDTQYF.